This TCR beta chain appears in the sequencing data of a study of cytomegalovirus exposure and HLA in healthy donors. Study-level background: HLA-typed donors were the source of 86 million or so unique TCRs held in an early data release.

Study observations and caveats: Most TCR sequences proved rare, with some public TCRs found in many donors. There were reportedly fewer N-insertions in an Asian-associated ancestry cluster than the approximately 600-donor mean, in a later analysis. 16,951 TCR beta sequences were associated with HLA alleles at 0.05 false discovery rate in a later analysis.

The CDR3 is 14 amino acids. J gave up 5 bases and V 3 bases, and 5 bases lay outside the gene matches. Per germline, CDR1 MNHEY and CDR2 SMNVEV (reference sequence). A remark on this clone: Its antigen remains unknown.

The PCR used 60 Vbeta and 13 Jbeta primers. Using immunoSEQ multiplex PCR, the repertoire was profiled, and TCRdb retains in-frame clones only, with some absent. The table records 150,000 to 200,000 clones, around 72% of them present only once. The receptor comes from a woman between 40 and 55 years old in good health and CMV-seropositive. The J gene is TRBJ1-2, the V gene TRBV27; TRBD1 matches 8 bases. Specimen: PBMCs. The CDR3 DNA sequence: TGTGCCAGCAGTTTTTCCGGGACAGGATATGGCTACACCTTC. This translates into CASSFSGTGYGYTF.